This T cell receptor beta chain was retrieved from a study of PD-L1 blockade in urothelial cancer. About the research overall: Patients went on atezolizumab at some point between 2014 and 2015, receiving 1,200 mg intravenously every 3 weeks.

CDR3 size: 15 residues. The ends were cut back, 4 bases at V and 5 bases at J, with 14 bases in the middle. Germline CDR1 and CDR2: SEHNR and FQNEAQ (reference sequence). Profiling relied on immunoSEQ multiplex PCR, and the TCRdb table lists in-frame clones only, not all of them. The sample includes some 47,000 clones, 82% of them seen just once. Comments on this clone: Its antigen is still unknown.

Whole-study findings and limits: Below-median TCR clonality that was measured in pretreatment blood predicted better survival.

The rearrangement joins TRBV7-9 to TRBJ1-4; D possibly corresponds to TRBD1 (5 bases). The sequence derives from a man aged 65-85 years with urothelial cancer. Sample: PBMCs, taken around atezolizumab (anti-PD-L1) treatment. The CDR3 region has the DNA TGTGCCAGCAGCTACGGCGACAGCCCAAATGAAAAACTGTTTTTT. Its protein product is CASSYGDSPNEKLFF.